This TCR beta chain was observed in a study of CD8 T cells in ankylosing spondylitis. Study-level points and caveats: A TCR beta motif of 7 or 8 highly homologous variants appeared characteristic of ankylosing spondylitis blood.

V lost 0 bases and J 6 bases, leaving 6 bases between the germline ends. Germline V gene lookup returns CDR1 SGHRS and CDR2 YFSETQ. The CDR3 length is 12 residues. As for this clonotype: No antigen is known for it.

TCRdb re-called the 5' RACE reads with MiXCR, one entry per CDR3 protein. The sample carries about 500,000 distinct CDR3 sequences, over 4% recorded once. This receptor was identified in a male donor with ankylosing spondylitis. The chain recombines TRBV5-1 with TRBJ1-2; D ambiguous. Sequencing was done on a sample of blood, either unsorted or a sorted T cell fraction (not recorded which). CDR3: CASSLDWNGYTF. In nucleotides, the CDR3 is TGCGCCAGCAGCTTGGATTGGAATGGCTACACCTTC.